This T cell receptor (beta chain) was captured in a study of Ad26.COV2.S vaccination and SARS-CoV-2 variants (dated by TCRdb to the early 2020s). Some background on the complete study: Donors in the vaccine arm were drawn from COV1001, a multicentre, randomized, double-blind, placebo-controlled phase I-IIa trial testing Ad26.COV2.S in healthy adults. A total of 32 samples were included in the TCR-sequenced set, comprising roughly 20 Ad26.COV2.S vaccine recipients, 5 placebo recipients and 8 SARS-CoV-2 convalescent individuals. Ad26.COV2.S was administered intramuscularly at a dose of 5x10^10 or 1x10^11 viral particles, either as one shot or as two shots given 56 days apart. Investigators did not know the trial group allocation while performing experiments and assessing outcomes. Trial participants were randomized into five groups of five: low-dose or high-dose Ad26.COV2.S given once or twice, or placebo on both occasions. Sequencing of the TCRbeta repertoire served to evaluate the specificity and breadth of SARS-CoV-2-reactive T cell receptors following Ad26.COV2.S vaccination.

The CDR3 covers 16 residues, taking in both the cysteine and the phenylalanine. Only the CDR3 portion is preserved as DNA: 48 bases, with reading frame beginning at the first base. The germline V gene specifies MNHNS as CDR1 and SASEGT as CDR2. V lost 0 bases and J lost 4 bases; the stretch between them is 15 bases long. Per the publication, the treatment or condition label means: some 20 received Ad26.COV2.S at low or high dose, single or two shots; about 5 received placebo; per-sample allocation not given. Repertoires of vaccine and placebo recipients were sequenced from samples collected on day 63 after the first injection. Between 29 July and 7 August 2020, Cohort 1b enrolled 25 adults aged 18-55 years at one site in Boston, USA. Ad26.COV2.S consisted of a replication-incompetent adenovirus type 26 vector by which a prefusion-stabilized SARS-CoV-2 spike protein from the original Wuhan strain was expressed.

The immunoSEQ Assay was the method used to sequence TCRbeta CDR3 regions. After extraction, genomic DNA underwent amplification by bias-controlled multiplex PCR, followed by high-throughput sequencing. Processing in the source paper ran as follows. To quantify the absolute abundance of each unique TCRbeta CDR3 region, sequences were collapsed and filtered. T cell fraction was estimated by normalizing TCRbeta template counts to usable DNA, which was measured by amplifying reference genes present in all nucleated cells. Repertoire TCRs were annotated as SARS-CoV-2-specific by exact matching of V gene, CDR3 amino acid sequence and J gene to a known reactive TCR set. The reference SARS-CoV-2 TCR set was obtained from MIRA and was filtered for enrichment in COVID-19-positive ImmuneCODE repertoires, whereby public or cross-reactive TCRs were removed. Based on the MIRA antigens, annotated TCRs were further analysed at the level of specific ORF or position within ORF. Breadth was defined as annotated unique rearrangements over total unique productive rearrangements; depth was the summed frequency of those rearrangements. Group comparisons of TCR breadth used two-sided Wilcoxon rank-sum tests. TCRdb stores this immuneACCESS table with in-frame sequences only. Part of the clones is absent; in the studies checked, under half of the shortfall reflects unresolved V genes, and no reason is known for the rest. That table is the source of V, J and clone size, and D and trimming were worked out from the DNA. The sample records roughly 460,000 clones, about 89% of which are singletons. Under 2% of the sample is taken by the ten largest.

Points on this clone: The antigen it binds to is not known. It has no much larger one-base neighbor in the sample; base qualities were not kept.

Overall study outcomes, separate from this receptor: After vaccination, substantial breadth of spike-specific CD8+ and CD4+ T cell responses was reported. Comparable non-spike TCR breadth was observed between vaccine and placebo recipients, consistent with only spike being contained in the vaccine. Compared with placebo recipients, Ad26.COV2.S recipients showed higher spike-specific TCR breadth (P = 0.0014). It was noted by the authors that total T cell responses may have been underestimated by the TCR breadth and depth analyses. The study was not powered for comparison of responses between vaccine doses or regimens.

This sequence was found in a person between 18 and 60 years old who received the Ad26.COV2.S COVID-19 vaccine or a placebo. The V gene is TRBV6-1 and the J gene is TRBJ1-2; a weak D assignment points to TRBD1 (5 bases agree). This material consisted of peripheral blood, taken in a trial of Ad26.COV2.S vaccine versus placebo. The CDR3 protein is CASSEAPGTPSYGYTF. The DNA is TGTGCCAGCAGTGAAGCACCCGGGACTCCTAGCTATGGCTACACCTTC.